Presented here are 28 T cell receptor beta chains from one specimen sequenced in a study of shared clonotypes between healthy human individuals. Generated by immunoSEQ multiplex PCR, the TCRdb table keeps only in-frame clones and is missing some. The sample contains about 490,000 clones, about 82% of which appear only once. The source material was PBMCs. These receptors all stem from a woman aged 40-49 years in good health. Some clones in this sample may be carry-over from other donors' samples.

The chain combines TRBV7-3 with TRBJ2-2; 8 bases fit TRBD1. The CDR3 sequence is 14 residues long. Germline assignment: CDR1 SGHTA and CDR2 FQGTGA. V was clipped by 0 bases and J by 11 bases; unmatched bases: 5. DNA of the CDR3: TGTGCCAGCAGCTTAACTTCGGACAGGGTAGAGCTGTTTTTT. It codes for CASSLTSDRVELFF.

Turning to this clone: The same CDR3 is also encoded by other DNA sequences in this sample. The chain joins TRBV18 to TRBJ1-2; perhaps TRBD1 as D (5 bases). From germline, CDR1 is KGHSH and CDR2 LQKENI. The CDR3 has 15 residues. The ends were cut back, 3 bases at V and 0 bases at J, with 11 bases in the middle. The DNA for the CDR3 is TGTGCCAGCTCACCGGGCCAGGGACCTAACTATGGCTACACCTTC. Its translation is CASSPGQGPNYGYTF. Drawing the rest from reference TRBV18 and TRBJ1-2, the complete variable domain is NAGVMQNPRHLVRRRGQEARLRCSPMKGHSHVYWYRQLPEEGLKFMVYLQKENIIDESGMPKERFSAEFPKEGPSILRIQQVVRGDSAAYFCASSPGQGPNYGYTFGSGTRLTVV.

Points on this clone: The sample contains more than one DNA sequence encoding this CDR3. V usage is TRBV27 and J usage is TRBJ2-7; no clear D gene. This CDR3 contains 10 residues. Germline V gene data show CDR1 as MNHEY and CDR2 as SMNVEV (reference sequence). V was cut by 8 bases and J by 4 bases, with 6 bases left in between. This CDR3 is CASGLYEQYF. In nucleotides, the CDR3 is TGTGCCAGCGGATTATACGAGCAGTACTTC.

This clone was counted many times. This sequence joins TRBV30 and TRBJ1-3; D is possibly TRBD1 (5 bases). The CDR3 loop spans 14 amino acids. CDR1 is GTSNPN and CDR2 is SVGIG in the germline V gene (reference sequence). V was pared by 4 bases and J by 2 bases, with 12 bases between. Here the CDR3 reads CAWKSGRTGNTIYF. In DNA form, the CDR3 reads TGTGCCTGGAAGTCGGGGCGGACTGGAAACACCATATATTTT.

For this clone: Other DNA sequences in the same sample also yield this CDR3. The V gene is TRBV2, the J gene TRBJ2-5, with D possibly TRBD1 on 6 matching bases. The CDR3 is made up of 13 amino acids. Germline V CDR1 and CDR2: SNHLY, FYNNEI. The V end lost 4 bases, the J end lost 1 base, and 7 bases lay between the germline ends. The CDR3, as DNA: TGTGCCAGCAGTGTCAGGGGCCAAGAGACCCAGTACTTC. This codes for CASSVRGQETQYF.

Notes on this clone: The same CDR3 also results from other DNA sequences found in this sample. The rearrangement links TRBV5-1 to TRBJ2-1, with 8 bases aligning to TRBD2. Per germline, CDR1 SGHRS and CDR2 YFSETQ. The CDR3 is 14 amino acids. Trimming cost V 0 bases and J 6 bases; bases outside gene matches: 2. The CDR3 region has the DNA TGCGCCAGCAGCTTGGGGCTAGCGGGCAATGAGCAGTTCTTC. Protein: CASSLGLAGNEQFF.

This clone has only a few counts. Other DNA variants within this sample encode the same CDR3. The V gene is TRBV28, the J gene TRBJ1-5, with D tentatively TRBD1 (5 bases). Germline assignment: CDR1 MDHEN and CDR2 SYDVKM. This CDR3 is 14 amino acids long. V gave up 6 bases and J gave up 0 bases, with 9 bases separating them. This CDR3 reads CASRPQGSNQPQHF. CDR3 coding DNA: TGTGCCAGCAGACCCCAGGGTAGCAATCAGCCCCAGCATTTT. Together with reference TRBV28 and TRBJ1-5, the CDR3 gives the full variable domain: DVKVTQSSRYLVKRTGEKVFLECVQDMDHENMFWYRQDPGLGLRLIYFSYDVKMKEKGDIPEGYSVSREKKERFSLILESASTNQTSMYLCASRPQGSNQPQHFGDGTRLSIL.

Points on this clone: At one end the junction does not follow the germline gene, possibly because of a read error. This specimen includes other DNA sequences encoding the same CDR3. This chain connects TRBV30 to TRBJ2-2; a weak D match, TRBD2 (6 bases). Germline V CDR1 and CDR2: GTSNPN, SVGIG (reference sequence). This CDR3 is built from 15 residues. As DNA, the CDR3 is TGTGCCTGGAGGAGTGCTGGGGAGGATACCGGGGAACTGTTTTTT. It translates to CAWRSAGEDTGELFF.

J is TRBJ2-7 and V is TRBV18, with a tentative D call TRBD2 (6 bases). Trimming stripped 3 bases from V and 3 bases from J, with 15 bases between. The CDR3 contains 15 residues. In germline, CDR1 is KGHSH, CDR2 LQKENI. For the CDR3, the DNA is TGTGCCAGCTCACCTAGGTCCGGGAGCGACTACGAGCAGTACTTC. Protein: CASSPRSGSDYEQYF.

This chain links TRBV29-1 with TRBJ2-3, with TRBD1 matching over 9 bases. Germline trimming cut 7 bases from V and 4 bases from J; bases unmatched to any gene: 3. Germline V lookup: CDR1 SQVTM, CDR2 ANQGSEA. The CDR3 is 12 amino acids. As DNA, the CDR3 is TGCAGCGAGGACAGGGGTGCAGATACGCAGTATTTT. Encoded protein: CSEDRGADTQYF.

This chain connects TRBV4-1 to TRBJ2-5, with D possibly being TRBD2 (6 bases). The CDR3 contains 16 residues. Germline V gene sequence: CDR1 MGHRA, CDR2 YSYEKL. With 0 bases removed from V and 1 base from J, the gap between germline ends came to 12 bases. CDR3 bases: TGCGCCAGCAGCCAAGATGGCCGAGCGGGCCAAGAGACCCAGTACTTC. Its translation is CASSQDGRAGQETQYF.

Of note for this clone: This same CDR3 is encoded by further DNA sequences in the sample. The chain links TRBV2 to TRBJ2-7; D is unclear. The CDR3 loop spans 11 amino acids. Trimming removed 3 bases from V and 3 bases from J, with 3 bases in between. Germline V gene data show CDR1 as SNHLY and CDR2 as FYNNEI. The CDR3 bases are TGTGCCAGCAGTGAGTACTACGAGCAGTACTTC. Its translation is CASSEYYEQYF.

Regarding this clone: The likely explanation is a read error, given a far larger clone one base away. The rearrangement joins TRBV6-1 to TRBJ1-1; no reliable D call. The CDR3 has 13 residues. V shed 10 bases and J shed 0 bases, with 12 bases lying between them. Looked up from germline, CDR1 is MNHNS and CDR2 is SASEGT. The CDR3 protein is CANSQEVNTEAFF. In DNA form, the CDR3 reads TGTGCCAACAGCCAAGAGGTGAACACTGAAGCTTTCTTT.

This chain links TRBV19 with TRBJ1-1, with D perhaps TRBD1 (5 bases). CDR3 length: 12 residues. The V end lost 3 bases, the J end lost 10 bases, and 12 bases lay between the germline ends. From germline, CDR1 is LNHDA and CDR2 SQIVND (reference sequence). CDR3 amino acids: CASSIYSGRAFF. CDR3 nucleotide sequence: TGTGCCAGTAGTATTTATTCAGGGAGAGCTTTCTTT.

CDR3 in amino acids: CASSLAGIGYNEQFF. Written as DNA, the CDR3 is TGTGCCAGCAGTTTGGCCGGCATCGGATACAATGAGCAGTTCTTC. V gene TRBV28 combines with J gene TRBJ2-1; D ambiguous. Germline V gene sequence: CDR1 MDHEN, CDR2 SYDVKM. The CDR3 is 15 amino acids. V was clipped by 3 bases and J by 4 bases, with 13 bases between them.

The chain joins TRBV28 to TRBJ2-5; D unresolved. CDR1 is MDHEN and CDR2 is SYDVKM in the germline V gene. Trimming removed 7 bases from V and 5 bases from J, with 17 bases in between. The CDR3 extends over 14 amino acids. The CDR3 region is CASISAMTWETQYF. The CDR3 nucleotides are TGTGCCAGCATTTCCGCAATGACCTGGGAGACCCAGTACTTC.

This chain joins TRBV5-1 and TRBJ1-4, with a possible D match to TRBD1 (5 bases). Per the germline V gene, CDR1 is SGHRS and CDR2 is YFSETQ. V dropped 4 bases and J dropped 0 bases, with 13 bases sitting between them. The CDR3 length is 16 residues. The CDR3 reads CASSRTGPATNEKLFF. The DNA for the CDR3 is TGCGCCAGCAGCAGAACAGGACCGGCAACTAATGAAAAACTGTTTTTT.

The chain uses TRBV6-1 and TRBJ2-1; 10 bases are a match to TRBD2. After removal of 4 bases from V and 5 bases from J, the junction contained 5 bases not matched to a gene. There are 15 residues in the CDR3. Per germline, CDR1 MNHNS and CDR2 SASEGT. The CDR3 nucleotides read TGTGCCAGCAGTGTTGGGACTAGCGTCCACAATGAGCAGTTCTTC. This translates into CASSVGTSVHNEQFF.

The chain couples TRBV7-9 to TRBJ1-4; 8 bases agree with TRBD1. Germline CDR1 SEHNR, CDR2 FQNEAQ (reference sequence). Trimming took 5 bases from V and 7 from J; bases not matched to a gene: 12. This CDR3 is built from 16 residues. The CDR3 sequence is CASSAITGTGAEKLFF. The CDR3 coding sequence is TGTGCCAGCAGCGCGATAACCGGGACAGGCGCTGAAAAACTGTTTTTT.

This clone was counted ten times or more. One junction end does not reproduce the germline sequence, and a read error may be involved. V and J are TRBV7-8 and TRBJ1-1; D ambiguous. Germline assignment: CDR1 SGHVS and CDR2 FQNEAQ. The CDR3 consists of 11 residues. The CDR3 coding sequence is TGTGCCAGCAGCTTAGGAACCTTGCCGATCTTT. As protein: CASSLGTLPIF.

This chain uses TRBV6-5 with TRBJ1-2; no clear D gene. Trimming pared 6 bases from V and 8 bases from J, leaving 19 bases between. The germline V gene has CDR1 MNHEY and CDR2 SVGAGI. The CDR3 consists of 14 residues. The CDR3 sequence is CASSQTDGVVGYTF. The CDR3 region has the DNA TGTGCCAGCAGCCAAACTGACGGCGTCGTAGGCTACACCTTC.

This clone was picked up a small number of times. This chain joins TRBV19 and TRBJ2-1; 11 nucleotides match TRBD2. V dropped 6 bases and J dropped 0; count of bases not matched to a gene: 7. From germline, CDR1 is LNHDA and CDR2 SQIVND (reference sequence). The CDR3 length is 17 residues. The CDR3 reads CASRSWGLADSYNEQFF. The CDR3 DNA is TGTGCCAGTAGATCCTGGGGACTAGCGGACTCCTACAATGAGCAGTTCTTC.

The CDR3 DNA is TGTGCCAGCAGTATGAGCTCCTACGAGCAGTACTTC. It encodes CASSMSSYEQYF. V usage is TRBV7-2 and J usage is TRBJ2-7; D is ambiguous. The CDR3 has 12 amino acids. V lost 6 bases, J lost 0 bases, and 6 bases lay in between. CDR1 SGHTA and CDR2 FQGNSA come from the germline V gene.

The chain uses TRBV7-9 and TRBJ1-1; D possibly corresponds to TRBD1 (6 bases). Per germline, CDR1 SEHNR and CDR2 FQNEAQ (reference sequence). Trimming removed 1 base from V and 1 base from J, with 10 bases in between. The length of the CDR3 is 15 residues. The CDR3 DNA reads as TGTGCCAGCAGCTTAGGCGGGGGCGCGAACACTGAAGCTTTCTTT. It yields the protein CASSLGGGANTEAFF.

Details on this clone: A much larger clone is a single base away; this may be a read error. Other nucleotide sequences from this sample produce the same CDR3. The chain carries TRBV9 and TRBJ1-4; 10 bases are shared with TRBD1. The germline V gene has CDR1 SGDLS and CDR2 YYNGEE. The CDR3 has 15 residues. The CDR3 loop is CASSPGTGEVEKLFF. DNA for the CDR3: TGTGCCAGCAGCCCGGGGACAGGGGAGGTTGAAAAGCTGTTTTTT.

This clone occurred a few times. The chain has TRBV18 and TRBJ2-3, with no clear D. CDR1 KGHSH and CDR2 LQKENI come from the germline V gene. V was trimmed by 1 base and J by 6 bases, leaving 11 bases between them. The CDR3 totals 14 residues. The CDR3 protein is CASSPQEGMDTQYF. In DNA form, the CDR3 reads TGTGCCAGCTCACCACAGGAAGGGATGGATACGCAGTATTTT.

The CDR3 is CASSLAPQGTYEQYF. The CDR3 region has the DNA TGTGCCAGCAGCTTAGCCCCACAGGGAACTTACGAGCAGTACTTC. V is TRBV11-2 and J is TRBJ2-7, with a possible D match to TRBD1 (6 bases). Deletions cut 1 base from V and 4 bases from J, with 14 bases between. CDR1 and CDR2 from the germline V gene are SGHAT and FQNNGV. The CDR3 loop spans 15 amino acids.

This clone showed up just a few times. The gene calls are TRBV27 and TRBJ2-7; 7 positions agree with TRBD2. The J segment lost 2 bases and the V segment lost 5 bases, leaving 9 bases of the junction unmatched. The V gene's germline CDR1 is MNHEY and CDR2 SMNVEV (reference sequence). There are 15 residues in the CDR3. This CDR3 is CASSVSAGDTYEQYF. The CDR3, as DNA: TGTGCCAGCAGTGTCAGTGCGGGAGATACCTACGAGCAGTACTTC.